The rows below give T cell receptor beta chains drawn from one sample of a study of cytotoxic CD8 clonotypes in ibrutinib-treated CLL. Generated by immunoSEQ multiplex PCR, the TCRdb table keeps only in-frame clones and is missing some. The sample lists 27,000 or so clones; roughly 85% were seen once. The sequencing here drew on PBMCs, taken after 24 months of ibrutinib treatment. All receptors come from a human donor with chronic lymphocytic leukemia. Both conserved end residues are part of each CDR3. D genes are given only for firm matches. Clone size, where shown, is once, few, many, or a class for clones that have expanded.

cdr3_nt cdr3_aa clone_size j_call v_call d_call
TGTGCCAGCAGCTTAGTAGGGGGCTCCGGGGCCAACGTCCTGACTTTC CASSLVGGSGANVLTF medium-sized TRBJ2-6 TRBV7-9 TRBD1
TGCGCCAGCAGACAAGGGAGGATTACAGGGGGCCTGGTAGGGGCCAACGTCCTGACTTTC CASRQGRITGGLVGANVLTF - TRBJ2-6 TRBV4-1 TRBD1
TGTGCCTGGAGTCTGGACGTACGCTCTGGAAACACCATATATTTT CAWSLDVRSGNTIYF once TRBJ1-3 TRBV30 -
TGTGCCAGCAGCATCACTACTAGCGGGTCGCAGTTCTTC CASSITTSGSQFF - TRBJ2-1 TRBV7-3 TRBD2
TGCGCCAGCAGCGTAATGACAGCGAACACCGGGGAGCTGTTTTTT CASSVMTANTGELFF - TRBJ2-2 TRBV5-1 -
TGTGCCAGCAGCTTTCGTATAGATACGCAGTATTTT CASSFRIDTQYF - TRBJ2-3 TRBV7-2 -
TGTGCCATCAACTCTGCGGGGGACACAGATACGCAGTATTTT CAINSAGDTDTQYF once TRBJ2-3 TRBV10-3 TRBD2
TGTGCCAGCAGCGTAAGTCACAAGGGCTCCTACGAGCAGTACTTC CASSVSHKGSYEQYF - TRBJ2-7 TRBV9 -
TGTGCCAGCAGTTTCCTATACGGACAGGGGACGAACTATGGCTACACCTTC CASSFLYGQGTNYGYTF - TRBJ1-2 TRBV27 TRBD1
TGTGCCAGCAGCCCTCCCCTGGGGGCGCAGACCGGGGAGCTGTTTTTT CASSPPLGAQTGELFF - TRBJ2-2 TRBV7-3 -
TGCGCCAGCAGCCAGGGGACAGGTGGTAATTCACCCCTCCACTTT CASSQGTGGNSPLHF - TRBJ1-6 TRBV4-1 TRBD1
TGTGCCAGCAGCTTAACGGGTGAGCAGTTCTTC CASSLTGEQFF - TRBJ2-1 TRBV7-3 -
TGTGCCAGTAGTCCCATTCAGGCGGGGGGCACAGATACGCAGTATTTT CASSPIQAGGTDTQYF - TRBJ2-3 TRBV19 TRBD2
TGTGCCAGCGCACAAAGGTCCTACAATGAGCAGTTCTTC CASAQRSYNEQFF - TRBJ2-1 TRBV2 -
TGTGCCAGCAACCTTGCCAGGGGAAAAAACATTCAGTACTTC CASNLARGKNIQYF - TRBJ2-4 TRBV2 -
TGTGCCAGCAGTAACCTCCCACAGGGGGCGAATTCACCCCTCCACTTT CASSNLPQGANSPLHF few TRBJ1-6 TRBV27 TRBD1
TGTGCCAGTAGAATTTTTCCCGGGACAGGAGCCGGGGAGCTGTTTTTT CASRIFPGTGAGELFF - TRBJ2-2 TRBV19 TRBD1
TGTGCCAGCAGCCAAGTCGTGGGACTGGGGTTCGCGGGGGGCCGGGGCATTCAGTACTTC CASSQVVGLGFAGGRGIQYF once TRBJ2-4 TRBV4-2 TRBD2
TGTGCCAGCAGCAAAGAACAGGGGAATGATCAGCCCCAGCATTTT CASSKEQGNDQPQHF once TRBJ1-5 TRBV21-1 -
TGTGCCAGCAGCTTAGATGGACTAGCGGGGGGGCCTACTTACAATGAGCAGTTCTTC CASSLDGLAGGPTYNEQFF - TRBJ2-1 TRBV11-2 TRBD2
TGCGCCAGCAGCCAAGTCGACAGGCTATCTTCCTACGAGCAGTACTTC CASSQVDRLSSYEQYF - TRBJ2-7 TRBV4-1 -
TGCGCCAGCACCGTGGGACAGGGTAACTATGGCTACACCTTC CASTVGQGNYGYTF - TRBJ1-2 TRBV10-2 TRBD1
TGTGCCATCAGTGTGGGCAGGGAAGAGACCCAGTACTTC CAISVGREETQYF once TRBJ2-5 TRBV10-3 -
TGTGCCAGCAGCTTGGAGGTTGGGACAGGGTTCGGGGAGCTGTTTTTT CASSLEVGTGFGELFF - TRBJ2-2 TRBV5-5 TRBD1
TGTGCCAGCAGGTCTCAGCAGTTGTCTTCCTACGAGCAGTACTTC CASRSQQLSSYEQYF - TRBJ2-7 TRBV5-5 -
TGTGCCAGCAGTGACGATTTGCGAAGCTCCTACAATGAGCAGTTCTTC CASSDDLRSSYNEQFF - TRBJ2-1 TRBV25-1 -
TGTGCCAGCAGCCCCGGACTAGTAGGGGAGACCCAGTACTTC CASSPGLVGETQYF - TRBJ2-5 TRBV5-6 TRBD2
TGTGCCAGCAGTTTATTGGCCAGGAACCAGCCCCAGCATTTT CASSLLARNQPQHF - TRBJ1-5 TRBV27 -
TGTGCCAGCAGCCAAAACAGGGGTGACAATGAGCAGTTCTTC CASSQNRGDNEQFF once TRBJ2-1 TRBV7-3 TRBD1
TGTGCCAGCAGTCGAAACACTGAAGCTTTCTTT CASSRNTEAFF once TRBJ1-1 TRBV6-6 -
TGTGCCAGCAGCTTTTCCTTAACTAGTGGGGCTTTCTTT CASSFSLTSGAFF - TRBJ1-1 TRBV5-6 -
TGTGCCAGTTGGCCTGGGGGTCCCCCGAGTGGAAAACTGTTTTTT CASWPGGPPSGKLFF few TRBJ1-4 TRBV19 -
TGTGCCAGCAGTTTAGAGGGAGGCAACTATGGCTACACCTTC CASSLEGGNYGYTF - TRBJ1-2 TRBV28 -
TGTGCCAGCAGTGAGCACAGATTGGTTGGCGCTGAAGCTTTCTTT CASSEHRLVGAEAFF - TRBJ1-1 TRBV25-1 -
TGTGCCAGTAGTATAGGTTTGGGACTCGCTGAGACCCAGTACTTC CASSIGLGLAETQYF few TRBJ2-5 TRBV19 -
TGTGCCACCGTGACAGGGGGCTGGGATACGCAGTATTTT CATVTGGWDTQYF few TRBJ2-3 TRBV28 TRBD1
TGTGCCAGCAGCTTGGGGCCAGGGCAAGGCTACACCTTC CASSLGPGQGYTF - TRBJ1-2 TRBV5-1 -
TGTGCCAGCAGGTGGGGGACAGGGGGCTACGAGCAGTACTTC CASRWGTGGYEQYF large TRBJ2-7 TRBV7-2 TRBD1
TGTGCCAGCAGCCCTATCGGGGGTTCCTACGAGCAGTACTTC CASSPIGGSYEQYF - TRBJ2-7 TRBV7-3 -
TGTGCCAGCAGCGCCGGGACGGGAGAGCAGTACTTC CASSAGTGEQYF - TRBJ2-7 TRBV9 -
TGTGCCAGCATCCCCGGGGCCCAGCGGGGTCCAGATACGCAGTATTTT CASIPGAQRGPDTQYF few TRBJ2-3 TRBV7-9 TRBD2
TGCGCCAGCAGCACATGGGACAGGCCGAACACTGAAGCTTTCTTT CASSTWDRPNTEAFF - TRBJ1-1 TRBV5-1 TRBD1
TGTGCCAGCAGCCCACAGGGTGATCAGCCCCAGCATTTT CASSPQGDQPQHF - TRBJ1-5 TRBV7-2 -
TGTGCCAGCTCACCACTCACTGAGAACACTGAAGCTTTCTTT CASSPLTENTEAFF - TRBJ1-1 TRBV18 -
TGCGCCAGCAGCCAGAGCGGGGGTACAGGAAACACCATATATTTT CASSQSGGTGNTIYF - TRBJ1-3 TRBV4-1 -
TGCGCCAGCAGTAGAAGGATGAACACTGAAGCTTTCTTT CASSRRMNTEAFF once TRBJ1-1 TRBV5-1 -
TGTGCCAGTACCAAGGTAAGGGACGGCCAACTCCCGAATGAGCAGTTCTTC CASTKVRDGQLPNEQFF few TRBJ2-1 TRBV19 -
TGCGCCAGCAGCCAAGTTTTTGCAGGTCAAGAGACCCAGTACTTC CASSQVFAGQETQYF - TRBJ2-5 TRBV4-1 -